This T cell receptor beta chain was sequenced for a study of PD-L1 blockade in urothelial cancer. As for the study in general: Analyses were performed on blood at 3 weeks after treatment start (the second dose) and at 6 weeks.

Each PCR contained spiked-in synthetic TCR analog templates. TCRdb keeps only in-frame clones here, not all; method: immunoSEQ multiplex PCR. The sample records 75,000 to 95,000 clones, more than 85% being singletons. The CDR3 sequence is 16 residues long. Between the trimmed V and J ends, which lost 5 bases and 4 bases, there was a span of 20 bases. Germline-derived CDR1 and CDR2 are MDHEN and SYDVKM. The time point is: peripheral blood 6 weeks after treatment start. The input for sequencing was PBMCs, taken around atezolizumab (anti-PD-L1) treatment. The chain combines TRBV28 with TRBJ1-2; D unresolved. This sequence was found in a woman aged 80 or over with urothelial cancer. The CDR3 DNA reads TGTGCCAGCAGTACCTCCGGTTTGGGGAGGAGCTATGGCTACACCTTC. Translation gives CASSTSGLGRSYGYTF.